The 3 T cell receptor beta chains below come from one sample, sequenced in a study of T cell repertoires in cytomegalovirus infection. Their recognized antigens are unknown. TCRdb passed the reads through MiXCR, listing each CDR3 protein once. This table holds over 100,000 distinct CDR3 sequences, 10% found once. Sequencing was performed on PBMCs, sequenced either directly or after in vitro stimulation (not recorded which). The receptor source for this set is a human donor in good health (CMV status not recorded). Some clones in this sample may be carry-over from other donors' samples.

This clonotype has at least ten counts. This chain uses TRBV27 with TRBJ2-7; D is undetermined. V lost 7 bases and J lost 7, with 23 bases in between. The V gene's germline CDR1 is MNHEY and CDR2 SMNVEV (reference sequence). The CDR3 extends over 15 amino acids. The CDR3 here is CASIWIGPPTREQYV. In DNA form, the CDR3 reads TGTGCCAGCATATGGATAGGCCCCCCGACTCGGGAGCAGTACGTC.

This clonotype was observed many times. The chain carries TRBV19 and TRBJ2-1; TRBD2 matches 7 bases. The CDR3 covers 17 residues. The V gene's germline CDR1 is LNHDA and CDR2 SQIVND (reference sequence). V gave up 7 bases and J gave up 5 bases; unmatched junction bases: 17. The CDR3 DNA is TGTGCCAGTAAAGAGGGCGGGAGTTTCAAGGGGCACAATGAGCAGTTCTTC. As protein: CASKEGGSFKGHNEQFF.

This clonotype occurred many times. The CDR3 DNA follows: TGTGCCAGCGCGCCTATGAGCCCCGGGGAGCTGTTTTTT. Translated, it gives CASAPMSPGELFF. The V and J genes are TRBV7-3 and TRBJ2-2; D is unclear. The germline V gene encodes CDR1 SGHTA and CDR2 FQGTGA. The CDR3 runs to 13 residues. Trimming left V 8 bases short and J 6 bases short, with 13 bases between.